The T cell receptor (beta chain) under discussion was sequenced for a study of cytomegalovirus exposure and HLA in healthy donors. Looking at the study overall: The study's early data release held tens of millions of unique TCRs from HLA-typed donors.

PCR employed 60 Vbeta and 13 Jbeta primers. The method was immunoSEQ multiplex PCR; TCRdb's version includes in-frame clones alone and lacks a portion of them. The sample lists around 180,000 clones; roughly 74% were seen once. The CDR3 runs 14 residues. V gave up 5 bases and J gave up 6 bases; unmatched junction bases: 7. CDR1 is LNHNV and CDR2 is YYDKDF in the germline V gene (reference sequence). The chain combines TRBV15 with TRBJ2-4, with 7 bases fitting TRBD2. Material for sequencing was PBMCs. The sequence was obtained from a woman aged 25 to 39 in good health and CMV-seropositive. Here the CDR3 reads CATSGGGLLNIQYF. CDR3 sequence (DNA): TGTGCCACCAGCGGGGGGGGACTTTTAAACATTCAGTACTTC.